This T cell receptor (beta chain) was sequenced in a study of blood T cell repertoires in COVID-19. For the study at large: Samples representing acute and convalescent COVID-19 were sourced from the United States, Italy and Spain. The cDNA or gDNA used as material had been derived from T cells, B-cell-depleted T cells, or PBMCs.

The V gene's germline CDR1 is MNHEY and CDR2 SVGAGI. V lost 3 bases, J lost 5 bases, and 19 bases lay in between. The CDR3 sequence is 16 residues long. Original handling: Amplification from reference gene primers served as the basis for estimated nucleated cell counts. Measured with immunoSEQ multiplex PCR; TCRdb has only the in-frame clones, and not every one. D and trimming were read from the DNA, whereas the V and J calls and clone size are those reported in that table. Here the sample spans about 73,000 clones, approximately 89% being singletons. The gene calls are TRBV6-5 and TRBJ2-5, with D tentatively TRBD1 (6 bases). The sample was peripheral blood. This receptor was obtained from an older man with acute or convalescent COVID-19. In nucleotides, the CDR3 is TGTGCCAGCAGTTATACCTTAGGGGGTTTGCGGGAGACCCAGTACTTC. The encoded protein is CASSYTLGGLRETQYF.